The clone carrying this T cell receptor beta chain occurred once. CD45RO-negative CD8 cells positively selected for CCR7 made up the naive population, which excluded terminally differentiated effector memory CD45RA+ cells. The data belong to a study of shared clonotypes between healthy human individuals. Overall study: There were three CD4 naive, three CD4 memory, two CD8 naive and one CD8 memory plates per donor.

Evenly divided among several immunoSEQ plates was the genomic DNA of each subset. Original processing notes: Junction-only immunoSEQ data arrived without quality scores, meaning filtering differed. The assay was immunoSEQ multiplex PCR, and TCRdb's table has in-frame clones only and misses some. Clone size and V and J calls were adopted from that table, with D and trimming inferred from the DNA. The sample lists about 820,000 clones, 85% to 95% seen once, with 20% to 30% in the top ten. Sequenced input: naive CD8+ T cells sorted from blood. The clonotype was recovered from a man in his thirties or forties in good health.

This CDR3 reads CASSPTPAYEQYF. The CDR3 nucleotides read TGTGCCAGCAGCCCTACTCCGGCATACGAGCAGTACTTC. The rearrangement joins TRBV7-2 to TRBJ2-5; D is ambiguous. The DNA matches TRBJ2-7 better at its end, which makes the J call doubtful. This CDR3 is 13 amino acids long. Germline CDR1 is SGHTA and CDR2 is FQGNSA.